These 24 T cell receptor beta chains originate from one sample sequenced in a study of glioma-infiltrating T cells after dendritic cell vaccination. Indicated time point: after dendritic cell vaccination, including at tumor progression/relapse. Repertoires were generated with immunoSEQ multiplex PCR, while TCRdb's copy carries only in-frame clones and drops some. The sample includes some 110,000 clones, about 90% of them seen just once. Sequencing used blood, obtained after dendritic cell vaccination. These receptors were obtained from a human donor with glioblastoma.

The chain is built from TRBV5-1 and TRBJ1-2; 8 bases map to TRBD1. Germline trimming cut 4 bases from V and 5 bases from J; bases unmatched to any gene: 7. Germline V gives CDR1 SGHRS, CDR2 YFSETQ. There are 14 residues in the CDR3. In DNA, the CDR3 is TGCGCCAGCAGCCCGGACAGGGTGATATATGGCTACACCTTC. Its translation is CASSPDRVIYGYTF.

This chain connects TRBV2 to TRBJ1-2; 7 nucleotides align to TRBD1. The J segment lost 3 bases and the V segment lost 5 bases, leaving 6 bases of the junction unmatched. CDR3 length equals 14 residues. The germline gives CDR1 SNHLY, CDR2 FYNNEI. CDR3 loop: CASSLLDRDYGYTF. The CDR3 region has the DNA TGTGCCAGCAGTTTGCTCGACAGGGACTATGGCTACACCTTC.

This chain joins TRBV6-5 and TRBJ2-7; 7 nucleotides agree with TRBD1. The germline V gene has CDR1 MNHEY and CDR2 SVGAGI. After removal of 6 bases from V and 2 bases from J, the junction contained 1 base not matched to a gene. The CDR3 consists of 12 residues. CDR3 protein: CASRTGTYEQYF. The CDR3 nucleotides read TGTGCCAGCAGGACAGGGACCTACGAGCAGTACTTC.

The chain couples TRBV15 to TRBJ1-4, with D possibly TRBD1 on 5 matching bases. Trimming removed 0 bases at V and 7 bases at J, with 15 bases between. This CDR3 comprises 16 residues. CDR1 is LNHNV, CDR2 YYDKDF, per germline (reference sequence). CDR3 DNA: TGTGCCACCAGCAGAGATGGGGCAGGTTTTAGTGAAAAACTGTTTTTT. Translated, it gives CATSRDGAGFSEKLFF. Filled out from reference TRBV15 and TRBJ1-4, the complete variable domain reads DAMVIQNPRYQVTQFGKPVTLSCSQTLNHNVMYWYQQKSSQAPKLLFHYYDKDFNNEADTPDNFQSRRPNTSFCFLDIRSPGLGDTAMYLCATSRDGAGFSEKLFFGSGTQLSVL.

The chain is built from TRBV25-1 and TRBJ1-1; D call uncertain. The germline gives CDR1 MGHDK, CDR2 SYGVNS. CDR3 size: 14 residues. Trimming pared 9 bases from V and 4 bases from J, leaving 18 bases between. CDR3 sequence (DNA): TGTGCCAGTAGCAATATTGACTCGGGCACTGAAGCTTTCTTT. Protein: CASSNIDSGTEAFF. Full variable domain (missing parts from reference TRBV25-1 and TRBJ1-1): EADIYQTPRYLVIGTGKKITLECSQTMGHDKMYWYQQDPGMELHLIHYSYGVNSTEKGDLSSESTVSRIRTEHFPLTLESARPSHTSQYLCASSNIDSGTEAFFGQGTRLTVV.

The chain combines TRBV16 with TRBJ2-7; TRBD1 matches 8 bases. V lost 0 bases, J lost 6 bases, and 7 bases stayed unmatched. Germline-derived CDR1 and CDR2 are KGHSY and FQNENV. The CDR3 length is 15 residues. The CDR3 bases are TGTGCCAGCAGCCAATCAGCGACAGGGGTAAGCGAGCAGTACTTC. Translated: CASSQSATGVSEQYF.

The chain has TRBV27 and TRBJ1-4; D unclear. The CDR3 covers 14 residues. Germline-derived CDR1 and CDR2 are MNHEY and SMNVEV (reference sequence). The germline V and J ends were trimmed by 4 bases and 10 bases, with 16 bases remaining between them. CDR3 amino acids: CASSYLNNRGKLFF. The CDR3 nucleotides are TGTGCCAGCAGTTACCTTAATAATCGGGGAAAACTGTTTTTT.

V gene TRBV2 combines with J gene TRBJ1-1; D possibly corresponds to TRBD1 (6 bases). The CDR3 spans 17 residues. With 1 base removed from V and 7 bases from J, the gap between germline ends came to 22 bases. Germline CDR1 is SNHLY and CDR2 is FYNNEI. CDR3 region: CASSEVGGGPLFGEAFF. In DNA, the CDR3 is TGTGCCAGCAGTGAAGTTGGCGGGGGGCCTCTCTTTGGTGAAGCTTTCTTT.

The chain has TRBV11-3 and TRBJ2-3; 14 bases match TRBD2. CDR1 is SGHNT, CDR2 YENEEA, per germline. The CDR3 totals 18 residues. The ends lost 6 bases at V and 1 base at J; junction bases unmatched: 9. Here the CDR3 reads CASRRLAGGGWGTDTQYF. In DNA, the CDR3 is TGTGCCAGCAGAAGACTAGCGGGAGGGGGCTGGGGCACAGATACGCAGTATTTT.

The rearrangement links TRBV28 to TRBJ1-5; D is possibly TRBD1 (6 bases). V was shortened by 4 bases and J by 4 bases, with 17 bases between the two germline ends. The CDR3 covers 16 residues. From germline, CDR1 is MDHEN and CDR2 SYDVKM. CDR3 sequence: CASSSAGGAGNQPQHF. The CDR3, as DNA: TGTGCCAGCAGTTCTGCCGGGGGGGCAGGGAATCAGCCCCAGCATTTT.

CDR3 nucleotides: TGTGCCTGGAGTGTCCCCGGGACAGGGGGAACAGATACGCAGTATTTT. It specifies CAWSVPGTGGTDTQYF. The chain carries TRBV30 and TRBJ2-3, with 11 nucleotides matching TRBD1. The V gene's germline CDR1 is GTSNPN and CDR2 SVGIG (reference sequence). V was pared by 0 bases and J by 3 bases, with 5 bases of the junction left unmatched. The CDR3 is 16 amino acids.

V usage is TRBV30 and J usage is TRBJ2-2, with D possibly matching TRBD2 (6 bases). Trimming took off 3 bases at V and 4 bases at J, with 12 bases between the two ends. Germline V lookup: CDR1 GTSNPN, CDR2 SVGIG (reference sequence). The CDR3 length is 14 residues. The CDR3 region has the DNA TGTGCCTGGAGAGGAGGGTTAGGCACCGGGGAGCTGTTTTTT. As protein: CAWRGGLGTGELFF.

The chain recombines TRBV10-3 with TRBJ2-1; a possible D gene is TRBD2 (5 bases). Trimming left V 4 bases short and J 0 bases short, with 13 bases between. Germline loops: CDR1 ENHRY, CDR2 SYGVKD. The CDR3 is made up of 16 amino acids. The CDR3 loop reads CAISGSSESSYNEQFF. In DNA form, the CDR3 reads TGTGCCATCAGTGGGAGTAGCGAGAGCTCCTACAATGAGCAGTTCTTC.

The V and J genes are TRBV6-1 and TRBJ1-3; TRBD1 might be the D (5 bases). V was trimmed by 6 bases and J by 2 bases, leaving 8 bases between them. CDR1 and CDR2 (germline): MNHNS, SASEGT. The CDR3 sequence is 13 residues long. Here the CDR3 DNA reads TGTGCCAGCAGAGGGGTCCCTGGAAACACCATATATTTT. This encodes CASRGVPGNTIYF.

This clone was seen only once. This chain uses TRBV6-1 with TRBJ2-1; the D is unclear. Germline CDR1 is MNHNS and CDR2 is SASEGT. This CDR3 spans 11 amino acids. V was clipped by 4 bases and J by 10 bases, with 8 bases between them. The CDR3 loop reads CASSGDLEQFF. The CDR3 DNA reads TGTGCCAGCAGTGGCGATTTGGAGCAGTTCTTC.

V usage is TRBV10-3 and J usage is TRBJ2-7, with 10 bases matching TRBD1. V trimming: 5 bases; J trimming: 1 base; junction bases outside the gene matches: 5. The CDR3 length is 15 residues. CDR1 is ENHRY and CDR2 is SYGVKD in the germline V gene. The CDR3 is CAISRGTGDSYEQYF. CDR3 nucleotides: TGTGCCATCAGTCGGGGGACAGGGGATTCCTACGAGCAGTACTTC.

The chain joins TRBV5-1 to TRBJ2-1; 9 bases match TRBD2. CDR1 SGHRS and CDR2 YFSETQ come from the germline V gene. The CDR3 contains 15 residues. J lost 4 bases, V lost 4 bases, and 6 bases had no gene match. The CDR3 reads CASSNLAGTYNEQFF. CDR3 bases: TGCGCCAGCAGCAACCTAGCGGGAACTTACAATGAGCAGTTCTTC.

V gene TRBV6-1 combines with J gene TRBJ1-5; D is undetermined. CDR1 is MNHNS, CDR2 SASEGT, per germline. V was shortened by 11 bases and J by 0 bases, with 14 bases between the two germline ends. This CDR3 comprises 14 residues. This CDR3 reads CASQRGYSNQPQHF. CDR3 bases: TGTGCCTCCCAACGGGGATATAGCAATCAGCCCCAGCATTTT.

This chain links TRBV30 with TRBJ1-2; D perhaps matches TRBD1 (6 bases). This CDR3 has 13 residues. Germline CDR1 and CDR2: GTSNPN and SVGIG (reference sequence). The V end was cut by 0 bases, the J end by 8 bases, with 13 bases between. CDR3 coding DNA: TGTGCCTGGAGTGTAAGCAGGGGAACGGGCTACACCTTC. This sequence encodes CAWSVSRGTGYTF.

This chain links TRBV4-2 with TRBJ1-6, with 9 bases that match TRBD1. The CDR3 has 17 residues. CDR1 LGHNA and CDR2 YNFKEQ come from the germline V gene. With V trimmed by 0 bases and J by 9 bases, 9 bases remained unmatched. DNA of the CDR3: TGTGCCAGCAGCCAAGACCGGGACAGGGAGATTGGTTCACCCCTCCACTTT. The encoded protein is CASSQDRDREIGSPLHF.

This chain links TRBV18 with TRBJ2-5, with 7 bases aligning to TRBD2. The CDR3 is 15 amino acids. With V trimmed by 3 bases and J by 1 base, 5 bases remained unmatched. The germline CDR1 and CDR2 sequences are KGHSH and LQKENI. The CDR3 sequence: CASSPGGGGQETQYF. CDR3 sequence (DNA): TGTGCCAGCTCACCGGGAGGCGGGGGCCAAGAGACCCAGTACTTC.

J is TRBJ1-2 and V is TRBV6-1; 10 bases align to TRBD1. The CDR3 length is 14 residues. V lost 3 bases, J lost 6 bases, and 4 bases stayed unmatched. CDR1 and CDR2 (germline): MNHNS, SASEGT. The CDR3 spells CASSEGQGRHGYTF. Written as DNA, the CDR3 is TGTGCCAGCAGTGAGGGACAGGGGCGCCATGGCTACACCTTC.

Here the CDR3 reads CASSERGFGNQPQHF. The CDR3 nucleotides read TGTGCCAGCAGTGAAAGAGGTTTCGGCAATCAGCCCCAGCATTTT. This chain links TRBV6-1 with TRBJ1-5, with D unresolved. Germline values: CDR1 MNHNS, CDR2 SASEGT. This CDR3 contains 15 residues. V was cut by 2 bases and J by 2 bases, with 10 bases left in between.

The chain combines TRBV7-6 with TRBJ1-2, with 10 nucleotides matching TRBD1. The CDR3 sequence is 17 residues long. The junction had 9 bases not matched to a gene; V was cut back by 1 base and J by 4 bases. The V gene's germline CDR1 is SGHVS and CDR2 FNYEAQ. The CDR3: CASSLEVDRGRGYGYTF. The CDR3 DNA follows: TGTGCCAGCAGCTTAGAGGTCGACAGGGGGCGCGGCTATGGCTACACCTTC.